The 32 T cell receptor beta chains in this list originate from one sample, sequenced in a study of T cell changes during pregnancy in multiple sclerosis. The method was immunoSEQ multiplex PCR; TCRdb's version includes in-frame clones alone and lacks a portion of them. Altogether more than 65,000 clones are present, 90% to 95% being singletons, with the ten largest covering 0.85% to 1.3%. The sample consisted of peripheral blood, taken in the second trimester of pregnancy. These receptors all stem from a female donor with multiple sclerosis, enrolled in a pregnancy study.

This chain joins TRBV11-1 and TRBJ2-7; 9 bases are a match to TRBD1. V lost 5 bases to trimming and J lost 0 bases; unmatched junction nucleotides: 2. CDR1 and CDR2 from the germline V gene are SGHAT and FQDESV (reference sequence). This CDR3 contains 14 residues. The CDR3 reads CASSRDRVSYEQYF. DNA of the CDR3: TGTGCCAGCAGCCGGGACAGGGTCTCCTACGAGCAGTACTTC. The whole variable domain, remainder taken from reference TRBV11-1 and TRBJ2-7, is EAEVAQSPRYKITEKSQAVAFWCDPISGHATLYWYRQILGQGPELLVQFQDESVVDDSQLPKDRFSAERLKGVDSTLKIQPAELGDSAMYLCASSRDRVSYEQYFGPGTRLTVT.

This chain links TRBV15 with TRBJ1-5; TRBD1 matches 10 bases. The germline V gene has CDR1 LNHNV and CDR2 YYDKDF (reference sequence). V shed 6 bases, J shed 4 bases, and the junction held 6 bases outside the gene matches. The CDR3 covers 15 residues. The DNA of the CDR3 is TGTGCCACCAGTATGGACAGGGGGGAAAATCAGCCCCAGCATTTT. As protein: CATSMDRGENQPQHF.

The chain joins TRBV5-1 to TRBJ2-1; TRBD2 agrees at 8 bases. CDR1 is SGHRS, CDR2 YFSETQ, per germline. This CDR3 contains 13 residues. The V and J ends lost 7 bases and 3 bases, in that order; junction bases with no gene match: 3. The CDR3 DNA reads TGCGCCAGCGGACTAGCTGACTACAATGAGCAGTTCTTC. This codes for CASGLADYNEQFF.

The chain has TRBV28 and TRBJ2-7, with D perhaps matching TRBD1 (6 bases). Germline CDR1 and CDR2: MDHEN and SYDVKM. Trimming stripped 5 bases from V and 2 bases from J, with 16 bases between. The CDR3 contains 15 residues. The CDR3 is CASSGQDSKAYEQYF. The CDR3 nucleotides read TGTGCCAGCAGTGGGCAGGACAGTAAGGCCTACGAGCAGTACTTC.

The chain links TRBV9 to TRBJ1-1; 10 bases are shared with TRBD1. Germline assignment: CDR1 SGDLS and CDR2 YYNGEE. The CDR3 has 16 amino acids. V was clipped by 4 bases and J by 4 bases; unmatched bases: 10. CDR3: CASSPLSRTGGTEAFF. The CDR3 region has the DNA TGTGCCAGCAGCCCCTTATCCAGGACAGGGGGCACTGAAGCTTTCTTT.

CDR3 residues: CASSLQGTDTQYF. DNA of the CDR3: TGTGCCAGCAGCTTACAGGGGACAGATACGCAGTATTTT. The chain carries TRBV7-9 and TRBJ2-3; weak D call: TRBD1 (6 bases). Between the trimmed V and J ends, which lost 2 bases and 3 bases, there was a span of 6 bases. The CDR3 extends over 13 amino acids. CDR1 is SEHNR, CDR2 FQNEAQ, per germline (reference sequence).

The chain employs TRBV25-1 and TRBJ2-5, with 7 bases fitting TRBD2. The CDR3 totals 14 residues. The germline V gene has CDR1 MGHDK and CDR2 SYGVNS. The V segment lost 3 bases and the J segment 3 bases; nucleotides outside the gene matches: 4. CDR3: CASSERETKETQYF. In DNA form, the CDR3 reads TGTGCCAGCAGTGAGCGGGAGACTAAAGAGACCCAGTACTTC.

The rearrangement joins TRBV5-6 to TRBJ2-1; D might be TRBD1 (5 bases). The CDR3 consists of 15 residues. The V end was cut by 1 base, the J end by 5 bases, with 13 bases between. The germline gives CDR1 SGHDT, CDR2 YYEEEE. The CDR3 coding sequence is TGTGCCAGCAGCTTGTCCGGGTTCAGGGACAATGAGCAGTTCTTC. Its translation is CASSLSGFRDNEQFF. The entire variable domain, with the rest obtained from reference TRBV5-6 and TRBJ2-1, is as follows: DAGVTQSPTHLIKTRGQQVTLRCSPKSGHDTVSWYQQALGQGPQFIFQYYEEEERQRGNFPDRFSGHQFPNYSSELNVNALLLGDSALYLCASSLSGFRDNEQFFGPGTRLTVL.

This chain joins TRBV19 and TRBJ2-5; 9 bases match TRBD1. The CDR3 runs 18 residues. Trimming at V came to 4 bases and at J to 1 base, leaving 13 bases not matched to a gene. CDR1 and CDR2 from the germline V gene are LNHDA and SQIVND (reference sequence). CDR3 loop: CASSKLQSGQGAQETQYF. For the CDR3, the DNA is TGTGCCAGTAGTAAACTGCAATCGGGACAGGGTGCCCAAGAGACCCAGTACTTC.

The genes are TRBV2 and TRBJ1-5, with no clear D. Germline V gene sequence: CDR1 SNHLY, CDR2 FYNNEI. Trimming shortened V by 5 bases and J by 1 base, and 6 bases separated the two germline ends. The CDR3 consists of 13 residues. Written as DNA, the CDR3 is TGTGCCAGCAGTAGCTACAGCAATCAGCCCCAGCATTTT. Translation: CASSSYSNQPQHF.

The rearrangement uses TRBV15 and TRBJ1-4; unclear D gene. CDR1 and CDR2 from the germline V gene are LNHNV and YYDKDF (reference sequence). Trimming cost V 0 bases and J 3 bases, with 11 bases left between them. This CDR3 is 16 amino acids long. CDR3 sequence reads: CATSRDRGFANEKLFF. The CDR3 DNA reads TGTGCCACCAGCAGAGATCGAGGGTTCGCTAATGAAAAACTGTTTTTT.

This clone was found once. This chain uses TRBV7-2 with TRBJ2-3; a weak D match, TRBD2 (5 bases). Germline V CDR1 and CDR2: SGHTA, FQGNSA. V gave up 5 bases and J gave up 1 base, with 13 bases separating them. This CDR3 comprises 15 residues. This CDR3 reads CASSTRGVGTDTQYF. The CDR3 coding sequence is TGTGCCAGCAGCACCCGGGGAGTGGGCACAGATACGCAGTATTTT.

The CDR3 DNA is TGTGCCAGTAGTATAGGGCCCACTGAAGCTTTCTTT. It yields the protein CASSIGPTEAFF. The chain links TRBV19 to TRBJ1-1, with D uncertain. The germline V gene has CDR1 LNHDA and CDR2 SQIVND (reference sequence). Trimming shortened V by 1 base and J by 4 bases, and 4 bases separated the two germline ends. This CDR3 has 12 residues.

V gene TRBV4-2 combines with J gene TRBJ1-2, with TRBD1 identical over 7 bases. The germline V gene encodes CDR1 LGHNA and CDR2 YNFKEQ. Trimming at V came to 5 bases and at J to 2 bases, leaving 11 bases not matched to a gene. This CDR3 comprises 16 residues. The CDR3 nucleotides are TGTGCCAGCAGCACCACCACCCCAGGGGGGAACTATGGCTACACCTTC. It codes for CASSTTTPGGNYGYTF.

The chain employs TRBV5-1 and TRBJ2-1; 8 bases agree with TRBD2. V gave up 0 bases and J gave up 6 bases; unmatched junction bases: 8. Germline CDR1 SGHRS, CDR2 YFSETQ. CDR3 length equals 16 residues. CDR3 amino acids: CASSLAVSGSINEQFF. In DNA, the CDR3 is TGCGCCAGCAGCTTGGCCGTAAGCGGGAGTATCAATGAGCAGTTCTTC.

The CDR3 nucleotides read TGCGCCAGCAGCCAGGACTACGATTACAATGAGCAGTTCTTC. Translating it yields CASSQDYDYNEQFF. The V call is TRBV5-1, the J call TRBJ2-1, with a weak D call TRBD2 (6 bases). The V end was cut by 4 bases, the J end by 4 bases, with 12 bases between. Germline-derived CDR1 and CDR2 are SGHRS and YFSETQ. CDR3 length: 14 amino acids.

The DNA for the CDR3 is TGTGCCAGCAGCTCTAGCGGGGCCTCCTACAATGAGCAGTTCTTC. Translated, it gives CASSSSGASYNEQFF. V usage is TRBV5-4 and J usage is TRBJ2-1, with 9 bases identical to TRBD2. Germline values: CDR1 SGHNT, CDR2 YYREEE (reference sequence). Trimming cost V 3 bases and J 0 bases; bases outside gene matches: 1. CDR3 length: 15 amino acids.

The chain is built from TRBV30 and TRBJ2-7; 7 bases agree with TRBD1. Per the germline V gene, CDR1 is GTSNPN and CDR2 is SVGIG (reference sequence). The CDR3 length is 12 residues. Trimming at V came to 0 bases and at J to 4 bases, leaving 0 bases not matched to a gene. DNA for the CDR3: TGTGCCTGGAGTGTACAGGGGTACGAGCAGTACTTC. It yields the protein CAWSVQGYEQYF.

The rearrangement joins TRBV7-2 to TRBJ2-7; perhaps TRBD2 as D (6 bases). Germline-derived CDR1 and CDR2 are SGHTA and FQGNSA. V shed 9 bases and J shed 5 bases, with 26 bases lying between them. The CDR3 is made up of 16 amino acids. CDR3 nucleotide sequence: TGTGCCAGTAAGAGGGTTGGGGGACTGTACTCGGACGAGCAGTACTTC. As protein: CASKRVGGLYSDEQYF.

The chain joins TRBV5-8 to TRBJ1-2; 7 nucleotides match TRBD1. Trimming cost V 1 base and J 2 bases; bases outside gene matches: 5. Per germline, CDR1 SGHTS and CDR2 YDEGEE. The CDR3 is 15 amino acids. CDR3: CASSLFNRGNYGYTF. CDR3 in DNA: TGTGCCAGCAGCTTGTTCAACAGGGGCAACTATGGCTACACCTTC.

CDR3 nucleotide sequence: TGTGCCAGCAGTACTCAGGGTCGGGCTAGCAATCAGCCCCAGCATTTT. This gives the protein CASSTQGRASNQPQHF. The chain uses TRBV27 and TRBJ1-5; D might be TRBD1 (5 bases). CDR1 and CDR2 from the germline V gene are MNHEY and SMNVEV (reference sequence). This CDR3 region has 16 residues. With 5 bases removed from V and 0 bases from J, the gap between germline ends came to 14 bases.

This chain connects TRBV28 to TRBJ2-3; 11 bases line up with TRBD2. This CDR3 comprises 14 residues. Looked up from germline, CDR1 is MDHEN and CDR2 is SYDVKM. The trim removed 6 bases at V and 6 bases at J, leaving 5 bases unmatched. The CDR3 DNA sequence: TGTGCCAGCAGAGACCTAGCGGGAGGCGATACGCAGTATTTT. Translation: CASRDLAGGDTQYF.

The chain links TRBV5-1 to TRBJ2-2, with 8 bases lining up with TRBD1. V dropped 0 bases and J dropped 6; count of bases not matched to a gene: 16. Germline lookup yields CDR1 SGHRS and CDR2 YFSETQ. The CDR3 is made up of 19 amino acids. CDR3 amino acids: CASSLGSSRDRKDSGELFF. CDR3 DNA: TGCGCCAGCAGCTTGGGCTCTTCCCGGGACAGGAAAGATTCCGGGGAGCTGTTTTTT.

In DNA form, the CDR3 reads TGTGCCAGCAGCCTGACAGGGGGTGGGACTAGCGGGAGTCGGGGGCAGTTCTTC. The encoded protein is CASSLTGGGTSGSRGQFF. The J gene is TRBJ2-1, the V gene TRBV5-4; 14 bases match TRBD2. Trimming cost V 4 bases and J 12 bases; bases outside gene matches: 18. The CDR3 spans 18 residues. Germline-derived CDR1 and CDR2 are SGHNT and YYREEE (reference sequence).

The chain combines TRBV7-3 with TRBJ2-2, with TRBD2 identical over 10 bases. There are 14 residues in the CDR3. V lost 5 bases and J lost 7; bases outside the gene matches: 4. Per the germline V gene, CDR1 is SGHTA and CDR2 is FQGTGA. The CDR3 DNA is TGTGCCAGCAGCCATACTAGCGGGGTCGGGGAGCTGTTTTTT. Its translation: CASSHTSGVGELFF.

V is TRBV6-5 and J is TRBJ1-3; D gene ambiguous. This CDR3 contains 15 residues. The germline CDR1 and CDR2 sequences are MNHEY and SVGAGI. Deletions cut 6 bases from V and 2 bases from J, with 14 bases between. CDR3 residues: CASRERGSAGNTIYF. The CDR3 DNA reads TGTGCCAGCAGGGAGCGGGGATCGGCTGGAAACACCATATATTTT.

The chain combines TRBV29-1 with TRBJ1-1; no definite D call. The germline V gene has CDR1 SQVTM and CDR2 ANQGSEA. This CDR3 is built from 13 residues. Trimming left V 6 bases short and J 1 base short, with 12 bases between. In nucleotides, the CDR3 is TGCAGCGTACTCCGGGTTCCGAACACTGAAGCTTTCTTT. As protein: CSVLRVPNTEAFF.

The chain couples TRBV6-1 to TRBJ1-2, with D tentatively TRBD1 (6 bases). Germline assignment: CDR1 MNHNS and CDR2 SASEGT. CDR3 size: 14 residues. The V end lost 5 bases, the J end lost 7 bases, and 17 bases lay between the germline ends. CDR3 protein: CASSIKLRDIGYTF. The DNA of the CDR3 is TGTGCCAGCAGTATTAAATTACGGGACATTGGCTACACCTTC.

The chain has TRBV7-9 and TRBJ2-7; 7 bases are a match to TRBD2. The germline CDR1 and CDR2 sequences are SEHNR and FQNEAQ (reference sequence). The CDR3 extends over 12 amino acids. The V gene end was trimmed by 6 bases and the J gene end by 6 bases; junction bases not matched to a gene: 5. The CDR3 sequence is CASRPSGGEQYF. The CDR3 DNA is TGTGCCAGCAGACCGTCGGGGGGCGAGCAGTACTTC.

The V gene is TRBV11-2, the J gene TRBJ1-4; D ambiguous. CDR3 size: 15 residues. Germline V gene data show CDR1 as SGHAT and CDR2 as FQNNGV. With 4 bases removed from V and 13 bases from J, the gap between germline ends came to 22 bases. The CDR3 is CASSSLRRPREGLFF. CDR3 sequence (DNA): TGTGCCAGCAGCTCCCTTCGGCGTCCCCGGGAGGGACTGTTTTTT.

The chain carries TRBV15 and TRBJ2-7, with 7 bases that match TRBD2. The germline gives CDR1 LNHNV, CDR2 YYDKDF (reference sequence). The CDR3 sequence is 15 residues long. The V and J ends lost 0 bases and 3 bases, in that order; junction bases with no gene match: 5. The CDR3 reads CATSRDSGNLYEQYF. The CDR3 bases are TGTGCCACCAGCAGAGACAGCGGGAACCTCTACGAGCAGTACTTC. Variable domain in full (rest from reference TRBV15 and TRBJ2-7): DAMVIQNPRYQVTQFGKPVTLSCSQTLNHNVMYWYQQKSSQAPKLLFHYYDKDFNNEADTPDNFQSRRPNTSFCFLDIRSPGLGDTAMYLCATSRDSGNLYEQYFGPGTRLTVT.

The V call is TRBV7-8, the J call TRBJ1-5, with 8 nucleotides matching TRBD1. V lost 5 bases and J lost 5; bases outside the gene matches: 17. The CDR3 covers 18 residues. Looked up from germline, CDR1 is SGHVS and CDR2 is FQNEAQ. The CDR3 coding sequence is TGTGCCAGCAGCACCCGGAGAGGACAGGGCAGGGTATATCAGCCCCAGCATTTT. Protein: CASSTRRGQGRVYQPQHF.